Listed below are T cell receptor beta chains from one sample, sequenced in a study of T cell responses to AZD1222 COVID-19 vaccine. TCRdb's copy holds only in-frame clones and misses some; the assay was immunoSEQ multiplex PCR. The data show 95,000 to 150,000 clones, about 89% seen once. This sample comprised peripheral blood, obtained on day 0 of AZD1222 vaccination. These receptors were obtained from an adult in good health. Each CDR3 is given with its conserved first and last residue. A D gene is named only where the DNA matches it firmly. Clone size, where shown, is once, few, many, or a class for clones that have expanded.

CDR3 DNA	CDR3 protein	V gene	clone size	D gene	J gene
TGTGCCAGCAGCCAAGAGCCCGGGATGGGTTCACCCCTCCACTTT	CASSQEPGMGSPLHF	TRBV3-1/TRBV3-2	.	.	TRBJ1-6
TGTGCCAGCAGCGCGACACTAGCGGGAGTCCGCTCCTACGATCAGTACTTC	CASSATLAGVRSYDQYF	TRBV21-1	.	.	TRBJ2-7
TGCAGTGCCGAGGGGGCAGGTGAAGCTTTCTTT	CSAEGAGEAFF	TRBV20-1	.	TRBD1	TRBJ1-1
TGTGCCAGCAGTTTCCAGGGGGCGCCGGGAAACACCATATATTTT	CASSFQGAPGNTIYF	TRBV2	once	TRBD1	TRBJ1-3
TGTGCCAGCAGCCCCCGAGGCGCAGATAGCAATCAGCCCCAGCATTTT	CASSPRGADSNQPQHF	TRBV7-8	.	.	TRBJ1-5
TGTGCCTCAATTCGGGAGCCCACAGATACGCAGTATTTT	CASIREPTDTQYF	TRBV30	.	.	TRBJ2-3
TGCGCCAGCTGCCGCGACAGGGGATTCTACAATGAGCAGTTCTTC	CASCRDRGFYNEQFF	TRBV5-1	.	TRBD1	TRBJ2-1
TGCGCCAGCAGCCCAGGGGAAGGAAGCTATGGCTACACCTTC	CASSPGEGSYGYTF	TRBV5-1	.	.	TRBJ1-2
TGTGCCAGCAGTCCAGCCCGGACTAGCGGCCAAAATGAGCAGTTCTTC	CASSPARTSGQNEQFF	TRBV27	.	TRBD2	TRBJ2-1
TGTGCCACTCAATCCGGACAGGGTTCCCCTAAAGCTTTCTTT	CATQSGQGSPKAFF	TRBV24-1	.	TRBD1	TRBJ1-1
TGTGCCTGGGGAACAGGGTTCGGGATTTGGGCCCTCCACTTT	CAWGTGFGIWALHF	TRBV30	medium-sized	.	TRBJ1-6
TGTGCCAGCAGCCGCGGGGGGGCCTATGGTGAGCAGTTCTTC	CASSRGGAYGEQFF	TRBV28	.	TRBD2	TRBJ2-1
TGTGCCAGCAGCTTATGGGGGTCCTCGGGGGTCTCACCCCTCCACTTT	CASSLWGSSGVSPLHF	TRBV7-2	.	.	TRBJ1-6
TGTGCCAGCAGCCCTAGTCTCTTACGGGGACAGGGGAAGGACACCATATATTTT	CASSPSLLRGQGKDTIYF	TRBV28	.	TRBD1	TRBJ1-3
TGTGCCAGCAGTGCCTACGGGACTAGTGTTAGAGATGAGCAGTTCTTC	CASSAYGTSVRDEQFF	TRBV9	.	TRBD2	TRBJ2-1
TGTGCCAGCAGCTTAGTGGAAATCGCGAACACTGAAGCTTTCTTT	CASSLVEIANTEAFF	TRBV7-2	.	.	TRBJ1-1
TGCGCCAGCAGCCTCATCGGACAGGGGAACTATGGCTACACCTTC	CASSLIGQGNYGYTF	TRBV5-1	once	TRBD1	TRBJ1-2
TGCGCCAGCAGCTTGGAAGTGTGGGAGGCGGCTTTCTTT	CASSLEVWEAAFF	TRBV5-1	.	.	TRBJ1-1
TGTGCCTGGGGAATTGGGACCGGAACAGCAGATACGCAGTATTTT	CAWGIGTGTADTQYF	TRBV30	.	.	TRBJ2-3
TGTGCCTGGAGTAGGGGGCCTGGGGAGCTGTTTTTT	CAWSRGPGELFF	TRBV30	once	TRBD1	TRBJ2-2
TGCGCCAGCAGCTTGGCGGCAGGACGAGAGCAGTACTTC	CASSLAAGREQYF	TRBV5-1	.	.	TRBJ2-7
TGTGCCAGCACCCAGGAGGGTGAAGGCACAGATACGCAGTATTTT	CASTQEGEGTDTQYF	TRBV5-8	few	.	TRBJ2-3
TGTGCCAGCAGCCTGGGCGTGAGCGGAAACACAGATACGCAGTATTTT	CASSLGVSGNTDTQYF	TRBV28	.	.	TRBJ2-3
TGCGCCAGCAGCACACAGGGTGGCACTGAAGCTTTCTTT	CASSTQGGTEAFF	TRBV5-1	.	.	TRBJ1-1
TGTGCCAGCAAAGGGGGCACGATTAGCAATCAGCCCCAGCATTTT	CASKGGTISNQPQHF	TRBV2	.	TRBD1	TRBJ1-5
TGTGCCAGCACCCCCGGGACGCTCAATGAGCAGTTCTTC	CASTPGTLNEQFF	TRBV6-2/TRBV6-3	.	.	TRBJ2-1
TGCAGCCACCCGGACACGAGCTCCTACAATGAGCAGTTCTTC	CSHPDTSSYNEQFF	TRBV29-1	.	.	TRBJ2-1
TGTGCCAGCTCACCATCCTTCGGGACAGAGTACAATGAGCAGTTCTTC	CASSPSFGTEYNEQFF	TRBV18	.	TRBD1	TRBJ2-1
TGTGCCAGCAGGAGGGACGGAAACTCTGGAAACACCATATATTTT	CASRRDGNSGNTIYF	TRBV6-5	.	.	TRBJ1-3
TGTGCCAGCAGCTTAGGGCTACCGGGTTCGAAATCCTACGAGCAGTACTTC	CASSLGLPGSKSYEQYF	TRBV7-8	few	.	TRBJ2-7
TGTGCCAGCAGCCAAGAACCAGCAGCCTACAATGAGCAGTTCTTC	CASSQEPAAYNEQFF	TRBV4-2	.	.	TRBJ2-1
TGTGCCAGTATTACGTCCGACAGGTTCACTGAAGCTTTCTTT	CASITSDRFTEAFF	TRBV19	few	.	TRBJ1-1
TGTGCCAGCAGCTACATGGATGAGCAGTTCTTC	CASSYMDEQFF	TRBV11-2	.	.	TRBJ2-1
TGTGCCAGCAGTTACTTGCTGTCCGGGGAGCTGTTTTTT	CASSYLLSGELFF	TRBV6-2/TRBV6-3	.	.	TRBJ2-2
TGCGCCAGCAGCTTGGCAGACAGGTACACAGATACGCAGTATTTT	CASSLADRYTDTQYF	TRBV5-1	.	.	TRBJ2-3
TGTGCCAGCAGACTGACAGGGGAGGGCTACACCTTC	CASRLTGEGYTF	TRBV6-5	.	TRBD1	TRBJ1-2
TGTGCCAGCAGCTTAGAGTCTAGCGGGGCCTACGAGCAGTACTTC	CASSLESSGAYEQYF	TRBV7-2	.	TRBD2	TRBJ2-7
TGTGCCAGCAGCCAAGTGACGGGAGGGCCGGGAGAGCAGTACTTC	CASSQVTGGPGEQYF	TRBV3-1/TRBV3-2	.	TRBD2	TRBJ2-7
TGTGCCAGCAGCCCGGGACTAGGAACCTACGAGCAGTACTTC	CASSPGLGTYEQYF	TRBV11-3	.	TRBD2	TRBJ2-7
TGTGCCAGCAGCGTTAAGGCGGGGTCGGGAGAAAAACTGTTTTTT	CASSVKAGSGEKLFF	TRBV7-2	.	.	TRBJ1-4
TGTGCCAGCAGCGGCCCGCCCCTGTCTGAGACCCAGTACTTC	CASSGPPLSETQYF	TRBV7-2	.	.	TRBJ2-5
TGTGCCAGCAGCCAGGGTCGGGGCGAGCAGTACTTC	CASSQGRGEQYF	TRBV27	.	.	TRBJ2-7
TGTGCCAGCAGCGACACAGGATATGAAAAACTGTTTTTT	CASSDTGYEKLFF	TRBV27	once	.	TRBJ1-4
TGTGCCAGCAGCTTAGAAGGTCGGACAGGGGGCTTTGGTGAGCAGTTCTTC	CASSLEGRTGGFGEQFF	TRBV11-2	.	TRBD1	TRBJ2-1
TGTGCCAGCAGCCCCGGCCTATCTTCGAACACTGAAGCTTTCTTT	CASSPGLSSNTEAFF	TRBV11-2	.	.	TRBJ1-1
TGCGCCAGCAGCCAAGCAGGTAAGGGAACAGCTAACTATGGCTACACCTTC	CASSQAGKGTANYGYTF	TRBV4-3	.	.	TRBJ1-2
TGCGCCAGCAGTGATCCGGAGGAGACCCAGTACTTC	CASSDPEETQYF	TRBV10-2	.	.	TRBJ2-5
TGTGCCAGCACTCTAGCGGGAGAATTCAATGAGCAGTTCTTC	CASTLAGEFNEQFF	TRBV18	.	TRBD2	TRBJ2-1
TGTGCCAGCACCAGAACGTGGACTAGCGGGGGGACCTACGAGCAGTACTTC	CASTRTWTSGGTYEQYF	TRBV2	many	TRBD2	TRBJ2-7
TGTGCCAGCAGCCACCGAGGAGAGGGAGTGGGTTTACATGGCTACACCTTC	CASSHRGEGVGLHGYTF	TRBV5-5	.	.	TRBJ1-2
TGTGCCAGCAGTTTCGTGGGGGCTACCTACAATGAGCAGTTCTTC	CASSFVGATYNEQFF	TRBV28	.	.	TRBJ2-1
TGTGCCATCACTCCGACTGGGACCCCCTCCTACGAGCAGTACTTC	CAITPTGTPSYEQYF	TRBV10-3	.	.	TRBJ2-7
TGTGCCAGCTCTCAGAGACAGACTGAAGCTTTCTTT	CASSQRQTEAFF	TRBV12-3/TRBV12-4	.	.	TRBJ1-1
TGTGCCAGCAGTTTATCAGGGGCCCTCAATGAAAAACTGTTTTTT	CASSLSGALNEKLFF	TRBV28	once	.	TRBJ1-4
TGTGCCAGCAGTTTAGCGGATGGGTTCGAAGCTTTCTTT	CASSLADGFEAFF	TRBV12-3/TRBV12-4	.	.	TRBJ1-1